The next 8 T cell receptor beta chains were all read from a single sample in a study of T-cell memory formation after mild COVID-19. TCRdb analysed the 5' RACE reads with MiXCR anew, one entry per CDR3 protein. This sample has some 440,000 distinct CDR3 sequences; nearly 25% occur once, and the top ten carry 9.5% to 15%. The source material was PBMCs or a T cell subset sorted from them (not recorded which). The source is an adult woman who had mild COVID-19 (a few samples of this study predate the infection). Cell type and time point are not known.

The chain recombines TRBV6-5 with TRBJ2-1; D remains ambiguous. V shed 8 bases and J shed 7 bases, with 18 bases lying between them. The CDR3 sequence is 14 residues long. Germline V gene sequence: CDR1 MNHEY, CDR2 SVGAGI. CDR3 sequence reads: CASRTPLVGNEQFF. DNA of the CDR3: TGTGCCAGCCGTACCCCCTTGGTGGGGAATGAGCAGTTCTTC.

J is TRBJ2-2 and V is TRBV9, with TRBD1 as a possible D gene (6 bases). The length of the CDR3 is 17 residues. Trimming removed 3 bases from V and 6 bases from J, with 21 bases in between. From germline, CDR1 is SGDLS and CDR2 YYNGEE. In DNA form, the CDR3 reads TGTGCCAGCAGCGCCCGAGGCACAGGGAATGTAGCCGGGGAGCTGTTTTTT. This codes for CASSARGTGNVAGELFF.

This clonotype was detected a few times. The chain has TRBV5-1 and TRBJ2-3, with D possibly TRBD1 on 6 matching bases. Germline loops: CDR1 SGHRS, CDR2 YFSETQ. The CDR3 is 14 amino acids. V was cut by 4 bases and J by 4 bases, with 13 bases left in between. CDR3 DNA: TGCGCCAGCAGCAGGGGGACGGACCCAGATACGCAGTATTTT. Its translation is CASSRGTDPDTQYF.

This rearrangement joins TRBV6-5 to TRBJ1-2, with D perhaps TRBD1 (6 bases). The ends were cut back, 9 bases at V and 4 bases at J, with 18 bases in the middle. The CDR3 loop spans 14 amino acids. Germline loops: CDR1 MNHEY, CDR2 SVGAGI. The CDR3 DNA sequence: TGTGCCAGTTTTTCCGGGACACAGGGCTATGGCTACACCTTC. Translated: CASFSGTQGYGYTF.

This clonotype was found many times. V usage is TRBV9 and J usage is TRBJ1-5; D possibly corresponds to TRBD1 (5 bases). V gave up 2 bases and J gave up 2 bases, with 11 bases separating them. This CDR3 has 15 amino acids. Germline V gene sequence: CDR1 SGDLS, CDR2 YYNGEE. CDR3 protein: CASSVGELGNQPQHF. For the CDR3, the DNA is TGTGCCAGCAGCGTGGGGGAATTGGGCAATCAGCCCCAGCATTTT. Filled out from reference TRBV9 and TRBJ1-5, the complete variable domain reads DSGVTQTPKHLITATGQRVTLRCSPRSGDLSVYWYQQSLDQGLQFLIQYYNGEERAKGNILERFSAQQFPDLHSELNLSSLELGDSALYFCASSVGELGNQPQHFGDGTRLSIL.

This rearrangement joins TRBV5-1 to TRBJ2-3; D possibly corresponds to TRBD1 (5 bases). The CDR3 covers 14 residues. The germline V gene has CDR1 SGHRS and CDR2 YFSETQ. The V gene lost 4 bases and the J gene lost 0 bases, with 9 bases spanning the gap. This CDR3 reads CASSQGSSTDTQYF. In nucleotides, the CDR3 is TGCGCCAGCAGCCAGGGATCTAGCACAGATACGCAGTATTTT.

This clonotype was picked up a small number of times. V usage is TRBV7-2 and J usage is TRBJ2-3; D unresolved. CDR3 length equals 11 residues. Per the germline V gene, CDR1 is SGHTA and CDR2 is FQGNSA. V was shortened by 10 bases and J by 6 bases, with 11 bases between the two germline ends. CDR3 nucleotide sequence: TGTGCCACCTCCGCGTGGGATACGCAGTATTTT. It translates to CATSAWDTQYF.

V usage is TRBV29-1 and J usage is TRBJ2-5; D uncertain. This CDR3 has 16 residues. V dropped 1 base and J dropped 4 bases, with 19 bases sitting between them. Germline loops: CDR1 SQVTM, CDR2 ANQGSEA. CDR3 bases: TGCAGCGTTGAAGGGTGGGCAGGAGAGGTTAGAGAGACCCAGTACTTC. Its translation is CSVEGWAGEVRETQYF.